This T cell receptor beta chain was recovered during a study of OX40 agonist ivuxolimab in advanced cancers. Whole-study context: The drug used for patients, ivuxolimab, was an agonistic anti-OX40 (CD134) antibody. Under the entry rules, prior anti-PD-1, anti-PD-L1 or anti-CTLA-4 therapy was allowed, and about 40% had some. Cancers in dose escalation were hepatocellular, melanoma, renal cell and head and neck.

J gave up 3 bases and V 1 base, and 8 bases lay outside the gene matches. Germline V gene sequence: CDR1 MGHRA, CDR2 YSYEKL. The CDR3 totals 17 residues. Some clones are missing from TCRdb's copy, which holds only in-frame ones; the method was immunoSEQ multiplex PCR. The sample has roughly 26,000 clones, 85% to 90% seen once. The chain recombines TRBV4-1 with TRBJ2-1; TRBD1 agrees at 8 bases. This receptor was identified in an adult with an advanced solid tumor such as melanoma, head and neck, liver or kidney cancer. The sample was CD4+ or CD8+ T cells sorted from blood, taken in a trial of the OX40 agonist ivuxolimab. DNA of the CDR3: TGCGCCAGCAGCCAAGTCCCAGGGGGCGCGATCTACAATGAGCAGTTCTTC. This translates into CASSQVPGGAIYNEQFF.